The 8 T cell receptor beta chains below were found in one sample sequenced in a study of shared clonotypes between healthy human individuals. The naive CD8 subset, CD45RO-negative cells positively selected for CCR7, excluded terminally differentiated effector memory CD45RA+ cells. Data came from immunoSEQ multiplex PCR; TCRdb stores just in-frame clones and leaves some out. The sample yields hundreds of thousands of clones, approximately 96% seen once. The sample taken for sequencing was naive CD8+ T cells sorted from blood. The receptors here all came from a young woman in good health.

This clone was detected once. The V call is TRBV29-1, the J call TRBJ2-1; a possible D gene is TRBD2 (6 bases). The V end was cut by 3 bases, the J end by 2 bases, with 14 bases between. The CDR3 has 15 residues. Germline CDR1 is SQVTM and CDR2 is ANQGSEA. The CDR3 bases are TGCAGCGTTGATAGGGGTAGCGGCCCCTACAATGAGCAGTTCTTC. Its protein is CSVDRGSGPYNEQFF.

This clone has a single count. This chain joins TRBV19 and TRBJ1-5, with D possibly TRBD1 on 6 matching bases. The CDR3 is 15 residues long. In germline, CDR1 is LNHDA, CDR2 SQIVND (reference sequence). Trimming pared 5 bases from V and 2 bases from J, leaving 13 bases between. CDR3 sequence reads: CASSAQGFGNQPQHF. The CDR3 DNA sequence: TGTGCCAGTAGTGCCCAGGGGTTCGGCAATCAGCCCCAGCATTTT.

The V and J genes are TRBV5-1 and TRBJ2-2; D possibly uses TRBD1 or TRBD2 (6 bases each). The V end lost 2 bases, the J end lost 5 bases, and 10 bases lay between the germline ends. The CDR3 covers 14 residues. Germline CDR1 and CDR2: SGHRS and YFSETQ. This chain's CDR3 is CASSLGGKTGELFF. The CDR3 DNA is TGCGCCAGCAGCTTAGGGGGGAAGACCGGGGAGCTGTTTTTT.

V is TRBV6-5 and J is TRBJ2-1; 8 bases are shared with TRBD1. The CDR3 extends over 15 amino acids. The germline gives CDR1 MNHEY, CDR2 SVGAGI. The V segment lost 2 bases and the J segment 5 bases; nucleotides outside the gene matches: 5. CDR3 loop: CASSYAQGENNEQFF. CDR3 nucleotide sequence: TGTGCCAGCAGTTACGCACAGGGGGAGAACAATGAGCAGTTCTTC.

The V call is TRBV7-7, the J call TRBJ2-5; weak D call: TRBD1 (6 bases). The germline V gene has CDR1 SSHAT and CDR2 FNYEAQ (reference sequence). This CDR3 has 14 residues. Trimming shortened V by 4 bases and J by 5 bases, and 14 bases separated the two germline ends. The CDR3 DNA reads as TGTGCCAGCAGCTCTTCAGGGGTCGGGGAGACCCAGTACTTC. Protein sequence: CASSSSGVGETQYF.

The chain combines TRBV5-1 with TRBJ1-3; no firm D call. Germline V CDR1 and CDR2: SGHRS, YFSETQ. The CDR3 has 14 amino acids. V gave up 4 bases and J gave up 1 base, with 9 bases separating them. The CDR3 DNA reads as TGCGCCAGCAGCCCTTTTCAATCTGGAAACACCATATATTTT. Translated: CASSPFQSGNTIYF.

The chain couples TRBV7-8 to TRBJ1-5, with TRBD1 as a possible D gene (5 bases). The germline CDR1 and CDR2 sequences are SGHVS and FQNEAQ. V was clipped by 1 base and J by 3 bases, with 10 bases between them. This CDR3 has 15 residues. The DNA for the CDR3 is TGTGCCAGCAGCTTAGGGTGGGACTCCAATCAGCCCCAGCATTTT. It translates to CASSLGWDSNQPQHF.

DNA for the CDR3: TGTGCCAGCAGCTTCCCCTCCGTGGGGGGCACTGAAGCTTTCTTT. Protein: CASSFPSVGGTEAFF. V is TRBV7-9 and J is TRBJ1-1; perhaps TRBD1 as D (5 bases). With 3 bases removed from V and 4 bases from J, the gap between germline ends came to 15 bases. This CDR3 has 15 amino acids. The germline V gene encodes CDR1 SEHNR and CDR2 FQNEAQ (reference sequence).